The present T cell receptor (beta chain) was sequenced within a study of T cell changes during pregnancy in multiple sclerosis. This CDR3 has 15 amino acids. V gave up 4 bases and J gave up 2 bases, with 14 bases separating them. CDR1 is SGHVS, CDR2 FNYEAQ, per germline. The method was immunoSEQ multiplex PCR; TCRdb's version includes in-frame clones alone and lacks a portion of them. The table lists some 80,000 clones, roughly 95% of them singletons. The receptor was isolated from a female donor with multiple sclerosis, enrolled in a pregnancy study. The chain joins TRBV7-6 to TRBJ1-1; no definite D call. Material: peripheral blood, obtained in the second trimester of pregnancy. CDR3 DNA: TGTGCCAGCAGCTCCCCCCTGAACCTAAACACTGAAGCTTTCTTT. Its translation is CASSSPLNLNTEAFF.